A selection of T cell receptor beta chains follows, all from one sample in a study of CD4+ T cells in melanoma. The assay was immunoSEQ multiplex PCR, and TCRdb's table has in-frame clones only and misses some. The table includes about 140,000 clones, over 90% detected once. These receptor sequences come from a human donor with melanoma. Each CDR3 is given with its conserved first and last residue. A D gene is named only where the DNA matches it firmly. Clone size is stated in some rows and not others, as once, few, many or a class when expanded.

clone_size: .
v_call: TRBV6-6
d_call: .
j_call: TRBJ2-7
cdr3_nt: TGTGCCAGCGCCTCAGGAGTCGAGCAGTACTTC
cdr3_aa: CASASGVEQYF

clone_size: .
v_call: TRBV2
d_call: TRBD2
j_call: TRBJ2-5
cdr3_nt: TGTGCCAGCAGTGCGGGGGGGCTAGAGACCCAGTACTTC
cdr3_aa: CASSAGGLETQYF

clone_size: .
v_call: TRBV7-2
d_call: .
j_call: TRBJ2-4
cdr3_nt: TGTGCCAGCAGCCCCACAGGTCCAAGGAGAAACATTCAGTACTTC
cdr3_aa: CASSPTGPRRNIQYF

clone_size: .
v_call: TRBV2
d_call: TRBD1
j_call: TRBJ1-3
cdr3_nt: TGTGCCAGCAGTCAAGGACAGGATTTTAACACCATATATTTT
cdr3_aa: CASSQGQDFNTIYF

clone_size: .
v_call: TRBV6-1
d_call: .
j_call: TRBJ1-5
cdr3_nt: TGTGCCAGCAGTCGGGTAGAGGTACTCAATCAGCCCCAGCATTTT
cdr3_aa: CASSRVEVLNQPQHF

clone_size: .
v_call: TRBV28
d_call: .
j_call: TRBJ2-6
cdr3_nt: TGTGCCAGCAGCCAAATTGGGGGCTCTGGGGCCAACGTCCTGACTTTC
cdr3_aa: CASSQIGGSGANVLTF

clone_size: .
v_call: TRBV6-1
d_call: TRBD1
j_call: TRBJ1-1
cdr3_nt: TGTGCCACCTTATTGGACAGGTGGAACACTGAAGCTTTCTTT
cdr3_aa: CATLLDRWNTEAFF

clone_size: .
v_call: TRBV5-1
d_call: .
j_call: TRBJ2-2
cdr3_nt: TGCGCCAGCAGCTTGGCTCAGGTGGGGATCGGGGAGCTGTTTTTT
cdr3_aa: CASSLAQVGIGELFF

clone_size: .
v_call: TRBV6-6
d_call: .
j_call: TRBJ2-3
cdr3_nt: TGTGCCAGCAGTTTGAGAGATACGCAGTATTTT
cdr3_aa: CASSLRDTQYF

clone_size: .
v_call: TRBV6-1
d_call: TRBD2
j_call: TRBJ2-2
cdr3_nt: TGTGCCAGCAGAACACTAGCGGGGCCCGGGGAGCTGTTTTTT
cdr3_aa: CASRTLAGPGELFF

clone_size: once
v_call: TRBV11-2
d_call: .
j_call: TRBJ2-3
cdr3_nt: TGTGCCAGCAGCTTAGGTGTACGGTTTCGAGCTTCAGATACGCAGTATTTT
cdr3_aa: CASSLGVRFRASDTQYF

clone_size: once
v_call: TRBV30
d_call: .
j_call: TRBJ2-6
cdr3_nt: TGTGCCTGGAGAGGAGGGGCAACGAGCTCTGGGGCCAACGTCCTGACTTTC
cdr3_aa: CAWRGGATSSGANVLTF

clone_size: .
v_call: TRBV7-8
d_call: .
j_call: TRBJ1-1
cdr3_nt: TGTGCCAGCAGCCAGGGGCCCAGGGGGAACACTGAAGCTTTCTTT
cdr3_aa: CASSQGPRGNTEAFF

clone_size: .
v_call: TRBV27
d_call: .
j_call: TRBJ1-2
cdr3_nt: TGTGCCAGCAGTTTCGGTCCCGACAGACTCTATGGCTACACCTTC
cdr3_aa: CASSFGPDRLYGYTF

clone_size: .
v_call: TRBV6-5
d_call: .
j_call: TRBJ1-2
cdr3_nt: TGTGCCAGCAGTTATCAAAGGGACGGCTATGGCTACACCTTC
cdr3_aa: CASSYQRDGYGYTF

clone_size: .
v_call: TRBV18
d_call: .
j_call: TRBJ2-2
cdr3_nt: TGTGCCAGCTCACCACCAAAAGGAGGACACACCGGGGAGCTGTTTTTT
cdr3_aa: CASSPPKGGHTGELFF

clone_size: .
v_call: TRBV5-1
d_call: .
j_call: TRBJ1-6
cdr3_nt: TGCGCCAGCAGCTGGGGGGCAGGGGACCCGTCTAATTCACCCCTCCACTTT
cdr3_aa: CASSWGAGDPSNSPLHF

clone_size: once
v_call: TRBV9
d_call: TRBD1
j_call: TRBJ1-4
cdr3_nt: TGTGCCAGCAGCGTAGGGGACAGGGGAGTTGAAAAACTGTTTTTT
cdr3_aa: CASSVGDRGVEKLFF

clone_size: .
v_call: TRBV7-9
d_call: TRBD2
j_call: TRBJ2-3
cdr3_nt: TGTGCCAGCACCTATCGGACTAGCGGGGGGTCAAATACGCAGTATTTT
cdr3_aa: CASTYRTSGGSNTQYF

clone_size: .
v_call: TRBV7-9
d_call: .
j_call: TRBJ1-2
cdr3_nt: TGTGCCAGCAGCTTAGCCGGCGGGGAAATTAATGGCTACACCTTC
cdr3_aa: CASSLAGGEINGYTF

clone_size: .
v_call: TRBV30
d_call: .
j_call: TRBJ2-3
cdr3_nt: TGTGCCTGGGAACGGGGCACAAGCACAGATACGCAGTATTTT
cdr3_aa: CAWERGTSTDTQYF

clone_size: .
v_call: TRBV9
d_call: .
j_call: TRBJ2-2
cdr3_nt: TGTGCCAGCAGTGTTGTACCGAACACCGGGGAGCTGTTTTTT
cdr3_aa: CASSVVPNTGELFF

clone_size: .
v_call: TRBV9
d_call: .
j_call: TRBJ1-2
cdr3_nt: TGTGCCAGCAGCGTTGGGGTTCTCGGCTATGGCTACACCTTC
cdr3_aa: CASSVGVLGYGYTF

clone_size: .
v_call: TRBV5-1
d_call: TRBD2
j_call: TRBJ2-5
cdr3_nt: TGCGCCAGCAGCTTCCAGACTAGCGGAGAGACCCAGTACTTC
cdr3_aa: CASSFQTSGETQYF

clone_size: .
v_call: TRBV6-5
d_call: TRBD1
j_call: TRBJ1-2
cdr3_nt: TGTGCCAGCAGACTGACAGGGGGCTCTCACTATGGCTACACCTTC
cdr3_aa: CASRLTGGSHYGYTF

clone_size: .
v_call: TRBV18
d_call: .
j_call: TRBJ1-6
cdr3_nt: TGTGCCAGCTCACCTTCAGGTCTAGAGCTCCACTTT
cdr3_aa: CASSPSGLELHF

clone_size: .
v_call: TRBV2
d_call: .
j_call: TRBJ2-7
cdr3_nt: TGTGCCAGCAGTGAAGGGTTGGGCGTCCGTGAGTGCTTC
cdr3_aa: CASSEGLGVRECF

clone_size: .
v_call: TRBV10-1
d_call: .
j_call: TRBJ2-7
cdr3_nt: TGCGCCAGCAGTGAAGGAGGGACCCCCTACGAGCAGTACTTC
cdr3_aa: CASSEGGTPYEQYF

clone_size: once
v_call: TRBV11-2
d_call: .
j_call: TRBJ2-3
cdr3_nt: TGTGCCAGCAGCTTATCCCCCTACGCGGATACGCAGTATTTT
cdr3_aa: CASSLSPYADTQYF

clone_size: .
v_call: TRBV7-2
d_call: .
j_call: TRBJ2-7
cdr3_nt: TGTGCCAGCAGCTTAGTAGGGACCGAGCAGTACTTC
cdr3_aa: CASSLVGTEQYF

clone_size: .
v_call: TRBV18
d_call: .
j_call: TRBJ2-5
cdr3_nt: TGTGCCAGCTCACCACCGAACGGGTTGGAGACCCAGTACTTC
cdr3_aa: CASSPPNGLETQYF

clone_size: few
v_call: TRBV5-1
d_call: .
j_call: TRBJ1-1
cdr3_nt: TGCGCCAGCAGCGTTGACTCCACGCCCGGGGAAGCTTTCTTT
cdr3_aa: CASSVDSTPGEAFF

clone_size: .
v_call: TRBV11-2
d_call: .
j_call: TRBJ2-7
cdr3_nt: TGTGCCAGCAGCTTAGATCGGCACGAGCAGTACTTC
cdr3_aa: CASSLDRHEQYF

clone_size: .
v_call: TRBV6-6
d_call: .
j_call: TRBJ1-6
cdr3_nt: TGTGCCAGCACCATACAAACCGGTTCACCCCTCCACTTT
cdr3_aa: CASTIQTGSPLHF

clone_size: .
v_call: TRBV5-1
d_call: .
j_call: TRBJ1-2
cdr3_nt: TGCGCCAGCAGCTTGGGGGGGATTACTCCTAACTATGGCTACACCTTC
cdr3_aa: CASSLGGITPNYGYTF

clone_size: .
v_call: TRBV6-5
d_call: .
j_call: TRBJ1-1
cdr3_nt: TGTGCCAGCAGGGAACAAGTGATAATTACTGAAGCTTTCTTT
cdr3_aa: CASREQVIITEAFF